This entry lists 32 T cell receptor beta chains sequenced from one sample in a study of shared T cell receptors in the human thymus. This table comes from immunoSEQ multiplex PCR, and its TCRdb copy is limited to in-frame clones, with some not included. The repertoire holds 600,000 to 900,000 clones, with approximately 83% as singletons. This sample was shared with a second study, whose subject was human thymus T cells.

Sequenced: thymocytes. These receptors all stem from a girl in the first two years of life with a congenital heart defect.

The gene calls are TRBV2 and TRBJ2-1; 12 bases match TRBD2. This CDR3 has 16 amino acids. CDR1 SNHLY and CDR2 FYNNEI come from the germline V gene. J was trimmed by 4 bases and V by 6 bases; bases with no gene match: 7. CDR3 residues: CASSTPSGGDYNEQFF. As DNA, the CDR3 is TGTGCCAGCAGCACACCTAGCGGGGGGGATTACAATGAGCAGTTCTTC.

V and J are TRBV6-5 and TRBJ1-4; 7 nucleotides line up with TRBD1. Germline V gene data show CDR1 as MNHEY and CDR2 as SVGAGI. The CDR3 sequence is 15 residues long. V shed 6 bases and J 4 bases; nucleotides not matched to a gene: 8. The CDR3 coding sequence is TGTGCCAGCAGCCGAACAGGGGACTGTAATGAAAAACTGTTTTTT. Translated, it gives CASSRTGDCNEKLFF.

The chain combines TRBV7-2 with TRBJ1-6; tentatively, D is TRBD1 (6 bases). This CDR3 has 16 amino acids. The V end was cut by 1 base, the J end by 6 bases, with 13 bases between. In germline, CDR1 is SGHTA, CDR2 FQGNSA. The CDR3 here is CASSLVARGINSPLHF. For the CDR3, the DNA is TGTGCCAGCAGCTTAGTGGCCAGGGGAATTAATTCACCCCTCCACTTT.

The chain links TRBV4-3 to TRBJ2-5; D gene ambiguous. The CDR3 has 13 amino acids. Germline values: CDR1 LGHNA, CDR2 YSLEER. The V end was cut by 0 bases, the J end by 2 bases, with 4 bases between. The CDR3 reads CASSQELQETQYF. In DNA form, the CDR3 reads TGCGCCAGCAGCCAAGAATTACAAGAGACCCAGTACTTC.

This chain links TRBV4-3 with TRBJ1-2, with 9 bases identical to TRBD1. The CDR3 contains 19 residues. Germline lookup yields CDR1 LGHNA and CDR2 YSLEER. The V segment lost 0 bases and the J segment 9 bases; nucleotides outside the gene matches: 20. The CDR3 region has the DNA TGCGCCAGCAGCCAAGATCTACCTGCGGCTGGGGACAGGGATTACAGCTACACCTTC. Protein product: CASSQDLPAAGDRDYSYTF.

With respect to this clone: A junction boundary mismatches the germline segment, possibly from a read error. The chain couples TRBV5-1 to TRBJ1-4; tentatively, D is TRBD1 (5 bases). Germline CDR1 and CDR2: SGHRS and YFSETQ. The CDR3 covers 16 residues. CDR3 nucleotide sequence: TGCGCCAGCAGATTGGTGGGCGGGGGTCAAGGTGAAAAACTGTTTTTT. Amino acid sequence: CASRLVGGGQGEKLFF.

The count of this clone is one. The CDR3 DNA is TGTGCCAGCAGCTTGGGGGGGGCGCGTTCTGAAGCTTTCTTT. Translation gives CASSLGGARSEAFF. This chain uses TRBV7-8 with TRBJ1-1, with D possibly matching TRBD1 (6 bases). Germline assignment: CDR1 SGHVS and CDR2 FQNEAQ. The length of the CDR3 is 14 residues. V dropped 3 bases and J dropped 6 bases, with 14 bases sitting between them. The entire variable domain, with the rest obtained from reference TRBV7-8 and TRBJ1-1, is as follows: GAGVSQSPRYKVAKRGQDVALRCDPISGHVSLFWYQQALGQGPEFLTYFQNEAQLDKSGLPSDRFFAERPEGSVSTLKIQRTQQEDSAVYLCASSLGGARSEAFFGQGTRLTVV.

The V call is TRBV13, the J call TRBJ1-4; a possible D gene is TRBD1 (6 bases). Trimming stripped 3 bases from V and 11 bases from J, with 16 bases between. CDR1 and CDR2 (germline): PRHDT, FYEKMQ (reference sequence). The CDR3 runs to 14 residues. CDR3 region: CASSFKTGLGKLFF. As DNA, the CDR3 is TGTGCCAGCAGCTTTAAAACAGGGCTAGGGAAACTGTTTTTT. The full variable domain, completed using reference TRBV13 and TRBJ1-4, is AAGVIQSPRHLIKEKRETATLKCYPIPRHDTVYWYQQGPGQDPQFLISFYEKMQSDKGSIPDRFSAQQFSDYHSELNMSSLELGDSALYFCASSFKTGLGKLFFGSGTQLSVL.

The J gene is TRBJ2-3, the V gene TRBV29-1; 7 bases are shared with TRBD2. Trimming removed 8 bases from V and 2 bases from J; junction bases left unmatched: 13. In germline, CDR1 is SQVTM, CDR2 ANQGSEA. The CDR3 loop spans 15 amino acids. The CDR3 protein is CSLHAGLLYTDTQYF. CDR3 nucleotides: TGCAGCCTGCACGCGGGACTACTCTACACAGATACGCAGTATTTT.

Comments on this clone: Other nucleotide sequences from this sample produce the same CDR3. The chain uses TRBV5-1 and TRBJ1-2, with D possibly matching TRBD1 (5 bases). Germline CDR1 is SGHRS and CDR2 is YFSETQ. The length of the CDR3 is 13 residues. Trimming removed 4 bases at V and 3 bases at J, with 10 bases between. The CDR3 coding sequence is TGCGCCAGCAGCCTTGGGACTGACTATGGCTACACCTTC. This translates into CASSLGTDYGYTF.

The chain is built from TRBV5-1 and TRBJ1-1; D call uncertain. Trimming left V 2 bases short and J 0 bases short, with 11 bases between. Germline V CDR1 and CDR2: SGHRS, YFSETQ. This CDR3 region has 15 residues. The CDR3 DNA reads TGCGCCAGCAGCTTTGGAGCAGATATGAACACTGAAGCTTTCTTT. Translated: CASSFGADMNTEAFF.

The V gene is TRBV28, the J gene TRBJ2-5; 7 nucleotides align to TRBD1. The trim removed 8 bases at V and 4 bases at J, leaving 1 base unmatched. Germline V gives CDR1 MDHEN, CDR2 SYDVKM. The CDR3 runs 11 residues. In DNA, the CDR3 is TGTGCCAGCGAGGGGGCAGAGACCCAGTACTTC. Residues: CASEGAETQYF.

The chain carries TRBV12-1 and TRBJ2-4; TRBD2 reflects the table's D call only, with no check against the DNA. TRBV12-1 is described as a pseudogene. CDR3 length: 13 amino acids. As DNA, the CDR3 is TGTGCCAGCAGCTTAGGGCGGGTCGGCATTCAGTACTTC. Its translation: CASSLGRVGIQYF.

The chain couples TRBV4-3 to TRBJ2-1; 8 bases line up with TRBD2. Germline-derived CDR1 and CDR2 are LGHNA and YSLEER. The CDR3 sequence is 17 residues long. V shed 0 bases, J shed 0 bases, and the junction held 4 bases outside the gene matches. CDR3 coding DNA: TGCGCCAGCAGCCAAGAGCGGGGGGCCAGCTCCTACAATGAGCAGTTCTTC. Amino acid sequence: CASSQERGASSYNEQFF.

This clone was seen a handful of times. This sequence joins TRBV7-9 and TRBJ1-2; weak D call: TRBD1 (6 bases). Per the germline V gene, CDR1 is SEHNR and CDR2 is FQNEAQ (reference sequence). Trimming stripped 5 bases from V and 0 bases from J, with 19 bases between. The CDR3 extends over 17 amino acids. Here the CDR3 reads CASSIFRGALSNYGYTF. In DNA form, the CDR3 reads TGTGCCAGCAGCATATTCCGGGGGGCGCTTTCTAACTATGGCTACACCTTC.

V gene TRBV5-8 combines with J gene TRBJ1-5; D perhaps matches TRBD1 (5 bases). The germline gives CDR1 SGHTS, CDR2 YDEGEE. The CDR3 runs 16 residues. The V gene lost 6 bases and the J gene lost 3 bases, with 19 bases spanning the gap. In DNA, the CDR3 is TGTGCCAGCACCGAAATACTGACAGCCCCCAATCAGCCCCAGCATTTT. This encodes CASTEILTAPNQPQHF.

In this sample, this clone turned up a few times. The chain uses TRBV5-4 and TRBJ2-1, with D possibly TRBD1 on 6 matching bases. Deletions cut 1 base from V and 4 bases from J, with 6 bases between. CDR1 SGHNT and CDR2 YYREEE come from the germline V gene (reference sequence). The CDR3 has 13 amino acids. CDR3 in DNA: TGTGCCAGCAGCTTGACAGGGTACAATGAGCAGTTCTTC. It yields the protein CASSLTGYNEQFF. The complete variable domain, with remaining parts taken from reference TRBV5-4 and TRBJ2-1, reads ETGVTQSPTHLIKTRGQQVTLRCSSQSGHNTVSWYQQALGQGPQFIFQYYREEENGRGNFPPRFSGLQFPNYSSELNVNALELDDSALYLCASSLTGYNEQFFGPGTRLTVL.

V is TRBV5-6 and J is TRBJ2-7, with D possibly matching TRBD1 (5 bases). The CDR3 sequence is 16 residues long. Looked up from germline, CDR1 is SGHDT and CDR2 is YYEEEE. V lost 0 bases and J 2 bases, leaving 15 bases between the germline ends. The CDR3, as DNA: TGTGCCAGCAGCTTGGGATTCGGCAGGGCCCCCTACGAGCAGTACTTC. Its protein is CASSLGFGRAPYEQYF.

This chain uses TRBV19 with TRBJ2-2; 8 bases are shared with TRBD2. This CDR3 comprises 18 residues. V trimming: 4 bases; J trimming: 4 bases; junction bases outside the gene matches: 14. Germline CDR1 and CDR2: LNHDA and SQIVND (reference sequence). The CDR3 nucleotides are TGTGCCAGTAGTAGACCACGACCGGGACTAGTTCCCACCGGGGAGCTGTTTTTT. Its protein is CASSRPRPGLVPTGELFF.

V is TRBV30 and J is TRBJ1-5; D is unresolved. With 5 bases removed from V and 0 bases from J, the gap between germline ends came to 11 bases. This CDR3 has 14 residues. CDR1 is GTSNPN, CDR2 SVGIG, per germline (reference sequence). CDR3 sequence (DNA): TGTGCCTGGGGGCGTGAGATTAGCAATCAGCCCCAGCATTTT. Its protein is CAWGREISNQPQHF.

V usage is TRBV5-4 and J usage is TRBJ2-3, with D possibly being TRBD1 (6 bases). The ends were cut back, 0 bases at V and 4 bases at J, with 15 bases in the middle. In germline, CDR1 is SGHNT, CDR2 YYREEE (reference sequence). This CDR3 is built from 16 residues. CDR3 in amino acids: CASSLGGPKGPDTQYF. DNA of the CDR3: TGTGCCAGCAGCTTGGGGGGGCCAAAAGGCCCAGATACGCAGTATTTT.

The rearrangement links TRBV7-6 to TRBJ1-2; D uncertain. Trimming cost V 1 base and J 7 bases, with 13 bases left between them. CDR3 size: 14 residues. Germline V lookup: CDR1 SGHVS, CDR2 FNYEAQ. The DNA of the CDR3 is TGTGCCAGCAGCTTAGGGTCAGTATCTCGTGGCTACACCTTC. Translated, it gives CASSLGSVSRGYTF.

The V gene is TRBV15, the J gene TRBJ2-7, with TRBD2 as a possible D gene (6 bases). Trimming left V 0 bases short and J 7 bases short, with 28 bases between. The CDR3 is made up of 19 amino acids. CDR1 is LNHNV, CDR2 YYDKDF, per germline (reference sequence). CDR3 DNA sequence: TGTGCCACCAGCAGAGATCGGTCCCGTAGGGTGGGATTACGGGGGGAGCAGTACTTC. Translation: CATSRDRSRRVGLRGEQYF. The variable domain in full, with the rest retrieved from reference TRBV15 and TRBJ2-7, is DAMVIQNPRYQVTQFGKPVTLSCSQTLNHNVMYWYQQKSSQAPKLLFHYYDKDFNNEADTPDNFQSRRPNTSFCFLDIRSPGLGDTAMYLCATSRDRSRRVGLRGEQYFGPGTRLTVT.

In DNA form, the CDR3 reads TGTGCCAGCAGCCACGTCCTCGGAAACAGGATTATTAACCCCTACGAGCAGTACTTC. This sequence encodes CASSHVLGNRIINPYEQYF. The V gene is TRBV5-5, the J gene TRBJ2-7, with D possibly matching TRBD1 (5 bases). Per the germline V gene, CDR1 is SGHKS and CDR2 is YYEKEE (reference sequence). V lost 4 bases to trimming and J lost 2 bases, with 28 bases between them. The length of the CDR3 is 19 residues.

V and J are TRBV5-6 and TRBJ1-2; the D is unclear. V gave up 0 bases and J gave up 5 bases, with 8 bases separating them. This CDR3 is 13 amino acids long. Per germline, CDR1 SGHDT and CDR2 YYEEEE. CDR3 protein: CASSLGRRYGYTF. Written as DNA, the CDR3 is TGTGCCAGCAGCTTGGGGCGGAGGTATGGCTACACCTTC. Together with reference TRBV5-6 and TRBJ1-2, the CDR3 gives the full variable domain: DAGVTQSPTHLIKTRGQQVTLRCSPKSGHDTVSWYQQALGQGPQFIFQYYEEEERQRGNFPDRFSGHQFPNYSSELNVNALLLGDSALYLCASSLGRRYGYTFGSGTRLTVV.

The chain couples TRBV4-3 to TRBJ1-3; tentative D call: TRBD1 (6 bases). From germline, CDR1 is LGHNA and CDR2 YSLEER. The CDR3 has 19 amino acids. Trimming left V 2 bases short and J 0 bases short, with 20 bases between. The CDR3 protein is CASSQFRGEGPFSGNTIYF. CDR3 sequence (DNA): TGCGCCAGCAGCCAATTCAGGGGAGAGGGTCCTTTCTCTGGAAACACCATATATTTT.

CDR3 sequence reads: CASSQAPGGASYGYTF. As DNA, the CDR3 is TGCGCCAGCAGCCAAGCCCCAGGGGGCGCCAGCTATGGCTACACCTTC. J is TRBJ1-2 and V is TRBV4-1, with TRBD1 matching 8 bases. V was clipped by 1 base and J by 4 bases; unmatched bases: 8. Germline V gene sequence: CDR1 MGHRA, CDR2 YSYEKL. The CDR3 contains 16 residues.

The chain joins TRBV19 to TRBJ1-5; maybe TRBD1 (5 bases). From germline, CDR1 is LNHDA and CDR2 SQIVND (reference sequence). This CDR3 is 13 amino acids long. V was trimmed by 7 bases and J by 5 bases, leaving 12 bases between them. The CDR3 here is CASKQAGDQPQHF. CDR3 nucleotides: TGTGCCAGTAAACAGGCAGGCGATCAGCCCCAGCATTTT.

J is TRBJ2-7 and V is TRBV11-2; D is possibly TRBD1 (5 bases). There are 16 residues in the CDR3. With 0 bases removed from V and 3 bases from J, the gap between germline ends came to 15 bases. CDR1 is SGHAT, CDR2 FQNNGV, per germline. Written as DNA, the CDR3 is TGTGCCAGCAGCTTAGAGTTGACAGATTGGGACTACGAGCAGTACTTC. It encodes CASSLELTDWDYEQYF.

The chain has TRBV12-5 and TRBJ1-1, with D unclear. This CDR3 spans 13 amino acids. V was clipped by 6 bases and J by 0 bases, with 8 bases between them. Germline-derived CDR1 and CDR2 are LGHNT and FRNRAP. CDR3 in DNA: TGTGCTAGTGGCCCTCCTTTGAACACTGAAGCTTTCTTT. Translation: CASGPPLNTEAFF.

The CDR3 loop is CASSQVRSVFFYEQYF. The CDR3 region has the DNA TGTGCCAGCAGCCAAGTCCGTTCAGTGTTCTTTTACGAGCAGTACTTC. The chain has TRBV4-2 and TRBJ2-7; D not resolved. The germline CDR1 and CDR2 sequences are LGHNA and YNFKEQ. This CDR3 spans 16 amino acids. Trimming pared 1 base from V and 4 bases from J, leaving 17 bases between.

Notes on this clone: At the DNA level, this CDR3 is encoded by other sequences in the same sample as well. The V gene is TRBV5-1, the J gene TRBJ2-1; the match to TRBD2 covers 8 bases. The CDR3 loop spans 15 amino acids. Germline CDR1 reads SGHRS; CDR2 reads YFSETQ. Trimming cost V 5 bases and J 1 base; bases outside gene matches: 5. CDR3 sequence reads: CASRRGGSSYNEQFF. The CDR3 DNA sequence: TGCGCCAGCAGACGGGGGGGCAGTTCCTACAATGAGCAGTTCTTC. Full variable domain (outside the CDR3, taken from reference TRBV5-1 and TRBJ2-1): KAGVTQTPRYLIKTRGQQVTLSCSPISGHRSVSWYQQTPGQGLQFLFEYFSETQRNKGNFPGRFSGRQFSNSRSEMNVSTLELGDSALYLCASRRGGSSYNEQFFGPGTRLTVL.